Listed here are 7 T cell receptor beta chains from one sample, sequenced in a study of blood T cells in healthy people across ages. Using a J-beta primer mix together with a sample-barcoded 5' primer, a second PCR was run for roughly 6 to 11 cycles. TCRdb re-analysed the 5' RACE reads in MiXCR, keeping a single row per CDR3 protein. The sample lists 850,000 or so distinct CDR3 sequences; 29% were seen once. Sequenced sample: blood. Receptors were obtained from a woman aged 80 or over in good health.

This clonotype was counted many times. The DNA for the CDR3 is TGCAGTGCGGGACTGGGAAAGACGCAGTATTTT. Its translation: CSAGLGKTQYF. The rearrangement links TRBV20-1 to TRBJ2-3; D might be TRBD2 (6 bases). The length of the CDR3 is 11 residues. Per the germline V gene, CDR1 is DFQATT and CDR2 is SNEGSKA (reference sequence). The V end lost 6 bases, the J end lost 9 bases, and 13 bases lay between the germline ends.

This clonotype occurred many times. J is TRBJ1-2 and V is TRBV12-3 or TRBV12-4; maybe TRBD1 (5 bases). The CDR3 runs 14 residues. Between the trimmed V and J ends, which lost 7 bases and 0 bases, there was a span of 12 bases. CDR3 region: CASTRDRPNYGYTF. The CDR3 region has the DNA TGTGCCAGCACCCGGGACCGTCCTAACTATGGCTACACCTTC.

This clonotype appeared many times. The chain couples TRBV7-2 to TRBJ2-7; no firm D call. The CDR3 extends over 14 amino acids. CDR1 and CDR2 from the germline V gene are SGHTA and FQGNSA. Trimming took 5 bases from V and 6 from J, leaving 17 bases between them. The CDR3 loop is CASSINPWASEQYF. CDR3 coding DNA: TGTGCCAGCAGCATTAACCCCTGGGCCTCCGAGCAGTACTTC.

CDR3 sequence reads: CASSALDGSNQPQYF. DNA for the CDR3: TGTGCCAGCAGTGCCCTCGACGGGAGCAATCAGCCCCAGTATTTT. V usage is TRBV2 and J usage is TRBJ1-5; maybe TRBD2 (6 bases). The J call could be wrong; TRBJ2-3 is a better fit for the DNA end. The CDR3 is 15 amino acids. Germline CDR1 is SNHLY and CDR2 is FYNNEI.

On this clonotype: This may be a read error: a much more frequent sequence differs by one nucleotide. The V and J genes are TRBV12-3 or TRBV12-4 and TRBJ2-7; TRBD1 is a possible D gene (6 bases). The CDR3 spans 14 residues. The V end was cut by 7 bases, the J end by 7 bases, with 20 bases between. CDR3 region: CASKVLAGDNEQYF. In DNA form, the CDR3 reads TGTGCCAGCAAGGTTTTAGCTGGGGACAATGAGCAGTACTTC.

This clonotype was counted only a few times. The rearrangement joins TRBV20-1 to TRBJ1-6; D remains unclear. The CDR3 consists of 14 residues. The V end lost 7 bases, the J end lost 5 bases, and 15 bases lay between the germline ends. Looked up from germline, CDR1 is DFQATT and CDR2 is SNEGSKA (reference sequence). In DNA, the CDR3 is TGCAGTGGAAGGTCGCACATAGATAATTCACCCCTCCACTTT. This encodes CSGRSHIDNSPLHF.

At least ten counts were recorded for this clonotype. In DNA form, the CDR3 reads TGTGCCAGCAGTAACTTTAGAAGGACTAGCGGCTACAATGAGCAGTTCTTC. It is translated as CASSNFRRTSGYNEQFF. The rearrangement joins TRBV6-2 or TRBV6-3 to TRBJ2-1, with TRBD2 matching over 10 bases. The CDR3 contains 17 residues. From germline, CDR1 is MNHEY and CDR2 SVGEGT. Germline trimming cut 5 bases from V and 3 bases from J; bases unmatched to any gene: 10.